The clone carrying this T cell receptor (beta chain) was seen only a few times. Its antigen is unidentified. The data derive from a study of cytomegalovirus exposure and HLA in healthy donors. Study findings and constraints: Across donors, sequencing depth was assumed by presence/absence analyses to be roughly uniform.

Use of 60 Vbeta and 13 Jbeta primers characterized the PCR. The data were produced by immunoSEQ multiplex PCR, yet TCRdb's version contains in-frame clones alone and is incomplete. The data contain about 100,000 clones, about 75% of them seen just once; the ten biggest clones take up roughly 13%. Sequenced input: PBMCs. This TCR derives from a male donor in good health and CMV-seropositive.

The CDR3 region has the DNA TGTGCCAGCAGGGACAGGGGGCCAACTAATGAAAAACTGTTTTTT. It yields the protein CASRDRGPTNEKLFF. This rearrangement joins TRBV2 to TRBJ1-4; 11 positions match TRBD1. CDR1 is SNHLY, CDR2 FYNNEI, per germline. Trimming took 6 bases from V and 0 from J; bases not matched to a gene: 0. The length of the CDR3 is 15 residues.